This T cell receptor (beta chain) stems from a study of regulatory T cells in long-lasting Graves disease. Notes on the study in general: Favoring TRBV28, TRBJ1-2 and TRBJ2-5 was a feature seen in persistent disease. Newly diagnosed patients had higher TCR diversity than persistent Graves' patients did.

Trimming removed 1 base at V and 1 base at J, with 9 bases between. This CDR3 region has 15 residues. This clonotype was picked up many times. Its antigen is currently unknown. Time point given: newly diagnosed GD, antithyroid drugs for less than 3 months. Isolated PBMC RNA provided the starting material for the TCR library. Recruitment took place at an endocrinology department in Xi'an, China. CDR3-region Arm-PCR and iRepertoire HTBI primers produced the TCR beta libraries. TCRdb ran MiXCR on the multiplex PCR reads and lists one entry per CDR3 protein. The sample records around 400,000 distinct CDR3 sequences, 15% to 18% being singletons.

The chain recombines TRBV12-3 or TRBV12-4 with TRBJ2-3; tentatively, D is TRBD1 (6 bases). This material consisted of peripheral blood mononuclear cells (PBMCs), taken at new diagnosis, from a patient treated with antithyroid drugs. This clonotype originated in a female donor with Graves disease. The CDR3 loop is CASSLDRVGTDTQYF. CDR3 sequence (DNA): TGTGCCAGCAGTTTAGACAGGGTTGGCACAGATACGCAGTATTTT.